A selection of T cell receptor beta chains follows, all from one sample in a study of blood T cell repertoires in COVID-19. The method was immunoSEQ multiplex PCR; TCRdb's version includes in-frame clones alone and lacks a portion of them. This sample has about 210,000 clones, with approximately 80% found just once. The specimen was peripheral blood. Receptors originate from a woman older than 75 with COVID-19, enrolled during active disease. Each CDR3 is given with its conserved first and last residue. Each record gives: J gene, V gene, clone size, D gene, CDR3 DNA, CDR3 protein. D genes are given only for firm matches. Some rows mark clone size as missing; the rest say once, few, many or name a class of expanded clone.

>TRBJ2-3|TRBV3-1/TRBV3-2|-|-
TGTGCCAGCAGCCAGGGTGGGTGGAGTGCCCCAGATACGCAGTATTTT
CASSQGGWSAPDTQYF
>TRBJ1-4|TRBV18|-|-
TGTGCCAGCTCACCATTATCAACTAATGAAAAACTGTTTTTT
CASSPLSTNEKLFF
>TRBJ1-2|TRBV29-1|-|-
TGCAGCGCCTTCGGAGGGGACGGCTACACCTTC
CSAFGGDGYTF
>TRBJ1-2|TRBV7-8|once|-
TGTGCCAGCAGCTTACACAGGGCGGATGGCTACACCTTC
CASSLHRADGYTF
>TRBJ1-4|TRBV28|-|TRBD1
TGTGCCAGCAGTTTAGCCGGGACAGGGATTTTGGGGCTAAATGAAAAACTGTTTTTT
CASSLAGTGILGLNEKLFF
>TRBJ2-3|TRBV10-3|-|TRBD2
TGTGCCCTACAAGCGGGGTTGAATACAGATACGCAGTATTTT
CALQAGLNTDTQYF
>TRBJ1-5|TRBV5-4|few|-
TGTGCCAGCAGCTTGTCAGCAGGGCTAGACAATCAGCCCCAGCATTTT
CASSLSAGLDNQPQHF
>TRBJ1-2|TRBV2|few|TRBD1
TGTGCCAGCAGTGAAGGGAGTGGGGGACAGGGGGATTTTAACTATGGCTACACCTTC
CASSEGSGGQGDFNYGYTF
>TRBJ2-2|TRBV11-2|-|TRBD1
TGTGCCAGCAGCGGCGACAGGGGGGCCGGGGAGCTGTTTTTT
CASSGDRGAGELFF
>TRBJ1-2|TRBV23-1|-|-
TGCGCCAGCAGTCAGATTCCCCCAGGGGACCCATTATGGGCCTATGGCTACACCTTC
CASSQIPPGDPLWAYGYTF
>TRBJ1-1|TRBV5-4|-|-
TGTGCCAGCAGCCCAAAGACACAGGGCCAGAACACTGAAGCTTTCTTT
CASSPKTQGQNTEAFF
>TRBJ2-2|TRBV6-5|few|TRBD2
TGTGCCAGCAGCCAGACTAGCGGGGGCCGCGGGGAGCTGTTTTTT
CASSQTSGGRGELFF
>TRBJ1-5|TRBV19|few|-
TGTGCCAGTATAAACGTAGGCGGCGGCCATCAGCCCCAGCATTTT
CASINVGGGHQPQHF